The clone carrying this TCR beta chain occurred a few times. This sample was taken from a study of identical twins. TCRdb reprocessed the 5' RACE reads with MiXCR, giving one entry per CDR3 protein. The table lists 300,000 to 400,000 distinct CDR3 sequences, 9% to 15% of them singletons. V shed 0 bases, J shed 7 bases, and the junction held 5 bases outside the gene matches. Germline V CDR1 and CDR2: SGDLS, YYNGEE. The CDR3 contains 15 residues. The same specimen was also included in a second study, on yellow fever vaccine responses in identical twins.

Sequenced material: CD8+ T cells sorted from blood. The TCR was taken from a woman between 18 and 29 years old in good health. The chain has TRBV9 and TRBJ2-1; TRBD2 matches at 9 bases. CDR3 sequence reads: CASSVGAGGGNEQFF. In DNA form, the CDR3 reads TGTGCCAGCAGCGTAGGAGCGGGGGGAGGAAATGAGCAGTTCTTC.